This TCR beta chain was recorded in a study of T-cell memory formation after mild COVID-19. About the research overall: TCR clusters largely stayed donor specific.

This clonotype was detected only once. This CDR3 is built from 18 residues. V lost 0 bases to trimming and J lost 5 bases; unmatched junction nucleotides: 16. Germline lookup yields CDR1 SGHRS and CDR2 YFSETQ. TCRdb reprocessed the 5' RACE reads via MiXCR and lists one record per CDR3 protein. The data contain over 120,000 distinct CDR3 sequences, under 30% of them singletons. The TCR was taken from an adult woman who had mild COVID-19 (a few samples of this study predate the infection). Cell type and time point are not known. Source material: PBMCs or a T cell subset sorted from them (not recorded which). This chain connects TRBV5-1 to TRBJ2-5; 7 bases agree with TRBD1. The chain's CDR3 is CASSLGLDGQAARETQYF. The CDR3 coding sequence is TGCGCCAGCAGCTTGGGGCTCGACGGACAGGCGGCAAGGGAGACCCAGTACTTC.